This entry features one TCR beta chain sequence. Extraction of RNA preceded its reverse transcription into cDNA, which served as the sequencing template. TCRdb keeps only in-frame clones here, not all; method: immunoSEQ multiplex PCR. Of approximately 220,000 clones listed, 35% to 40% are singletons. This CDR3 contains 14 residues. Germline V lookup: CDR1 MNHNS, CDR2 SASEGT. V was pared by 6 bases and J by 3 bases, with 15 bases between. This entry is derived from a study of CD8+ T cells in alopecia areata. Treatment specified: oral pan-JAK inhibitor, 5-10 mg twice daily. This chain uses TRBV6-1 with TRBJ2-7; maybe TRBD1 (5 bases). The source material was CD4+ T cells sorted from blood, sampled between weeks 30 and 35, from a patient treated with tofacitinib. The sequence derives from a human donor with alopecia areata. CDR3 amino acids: CASSRTLTVYEQYF. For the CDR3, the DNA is TGTGCCAGCAGCCGCACCTTGACAGTCTACGAGCAGTACTTC.